The 8 T cell receptor beta chains presented below share a single source sample, sequenced in a study of shared clonotypes between healthy human individuals. Positively selected for CCR7, the CD45RO-negative cells used as naive CD8 cells excluded terminally differentiated effector memory CD45RA+ cells. TCRdb keeps only in-frame clones here, not all; method: immunoSEQ multiplex PCR. The sample yields around 2,000,000 clones, less than 95% seen once. Sequences were obtained from naive CD8+ T cells sorted from blood. These receptors all come from a man between 18 and 35 years old in good health.

This clone was seen once. The sample carries other DNA sequences with the same CDR3. This chain connects TRBV6-5 to TRBJ2-2; D gene unclear. With 5 bases removed from V and 5 bases from J, the gap between germline ends came to 6 bases. This CDR3 region has 12 residues. The V gene's germline CDR1 is MNHEY and CDR2 SVGAGI. The CDR3 protein is CASSRPTGELFF. Here the CDR3 DNA reads TGTGCCAGCAGTAGACCGACCGGGGAGCTGTTTTTT.

The rearrangement uses TRBV6-5 and TRBJ2-2; the D gene is possibly TRBD1 (6 bases). Trimming left V 8 bases short and J 2 bases short, with 9 bases between. Germline CDR1 is MNHEY and CDR2 is SVGAGI. The CDR3 runs to 13 residues. The CDR3 sequence: CASEGHNTGELFF. DNA of the CDR3: TGTGCCAGCGAGGGACATAACACCGGGGAGCTGTTTTTT.

The chain joins TRBV5-1 to TRBJ1-1, with 7 bases fitting TRBD1. The CDR3 spans 14 residues. V was pared by 4 bases and J by 1 base, with 4 bases of the junction left unmatched. Germline CDR1 is SGHRS and CDR2 is YFSETQ. Written as DNA, the CDR3 is TGCGCCAGCAGCGTGACAGGGCCGAACACTGAAGCTTTCTTT. This codes for CASSVTGPNTEAFF.

As to this clone: This sample includes further DNA sequences coding for the same CDR3. The V and J genes are TRBV4-1 and TRBJ2-7, with TRBD1 matching 7 bases. There are 14 residues in the CDR3. CDR1 and CDR2 from the germline V gene are MGHRA and YSYEKL. V lost 4 bases to trimming and J lost 1 base; unmatched junction nucleotides: 4. CDR3 in DNA: TGCGCCAGCAGCCCCAGGGACAGTTCCTACGAGCAGTACTTC. Amino acid sequence: CASSPRDSSYEQYF.

The chain links TRBV9 to TRBJ2-1; 7 bases align to TRBD2. The CDR3 contains 14 residues. Germline lookup yields CDR1 SGDLS and CDR2 YYNGEE. V shed 1 base and J 7 bases; nucleotides not matched to a gene: 5. CDR3 DNA: TGTGCCAGCAGCGTATATGCGGGAGAAAATGAGCAGTTCTTC. Protein sequence: CASSVYAGENEQFF.

This sequence joins TRBV5-6 and TRBJ1-4, with no clear D. Trimming removed 2 bases at V and 10 bases at J, with 21 bases between. The CDR3 extends over 16 amino acids. Per the germline V gene, CDR1 is SGHDT and CDR2 is YYEEEE. Written as DNA, the CDR3 is TGTGCCAGCAGCTTATTGGAGGAGTGGACTGGTGGAAAACTGTTTTTT. It yields the protein CASSLLEEWTGGKLFF. Full variable domain (remainder filled in from reference TRBV5-6 and TRBJ1-4): DAGVTQSPTHLIKTRGQQVTLRCSPKSGHDTVSWYQQALGQGPQFIFQYYEEEERQRGNFPDRFSGHQFPNYSSELNVNALLLGDSALYLCASSLLEEWTGGKLFFGSGTQLSVL.

The chain uses TRBV5-1 and TRBJ1-2; no definite D call. The CDR3 is 15 amino acids. Per the germline V gene, CDR1 is SGHRS and CDR2 is YFSETQ. The ends were cut back, 3 bases at V and 0 bases at J, with 12 bases in the middle. Written as DNA, the CDR3 is TGCGCCAGCAGCTCGTTAGTGGGTTCTAACTATGGCTACACCTTC. Its translation: CASSSLVGSNYGYTF. Together with reference TRBV5-1 and TRBJ1-2, the CDR3 gives the full variable domain: KAGVTQTPRYLIKTRGQQVTLSCSPISGHRSVSWYQQTPGQGLQFLFEYFSETQRNKGNFPGRFSGRQFSNSRSEMNVSTLELGDSALYLCASSSLVGSNYGYTFGSGTRLTVV.

This sequence joins TRBV7-9 and TRBJ1-3; D gene unclear. The CDR3 is 16 residues long. Germline lookup yields CDR1 SEHNR and CDR2 FQNEAQ (reference sequence). The germline V and J ends were trimmed by 5 bases and 0 bases, with 14 bases remaining between them. The DNA for the CDR3 is TGTGCCAGCAGCGAAACCACCCCGAGCTCTGGAAACACCATATATTTT. As protein: CASSETTPSSGNTIYF.